This TCR beta chain was recovered during a study of cytomegalovirus exposure and HLA in healthy donors. Study findings and constraints: V- and J-gene trimming in TCR beta was tied to a missense DCLRE1C variant by an analysis performed later. Some segments of the V type, notably TRBV6-2 and TRBV6-3, were excluded as indistinguishable.

The length of the CDR3 is 15 residues. In germline, CDR1 is MNHEY, CDR2 SMNVEV (reference sequence). V shed 1 base and J shed 0 bases, with 7 bases lying between them. PCR was performed using 60 Vbeta and 13 Jbeta primers. Profiling relied on immunoSEQ multiplex PCR, and the TCRdb table lists in-frame clones only, not all of them. The data contain approximately 130,000 clones, 65% to 80% of them singletons. Note on this clone: Antigen unknown.

The chain links TRBV27 to TRBJ1-5; D is unresolved. The source material was PBMCs. This TCR came from a woman aged 40 to 55 in good health and CMV-seronegative. For the CDR3, the DNA is TGTGCCAGCAGTTTATTTAGTAATAGCAATCAGCCCCAGCATTTT. Protein sequence: CASSLFSNSNQPQHF.